This T cell receptor beta chain stems from a study of blood T cell repertoires in COVID-19. Study-wide background: PBMCs, B-cell-depleted T cells, or T cells were the source of the cDNA or gDNA that made up the material.

Germline CDR1 SNHLY, CDR2 FYNNEI. Losses at the gene ends were 6 bases for V and 5 bases for J; bases not matched to a gene: 5. The CDR3 spans 14 residues. The method was immunoSEQ multiplex PCR; TCRdb's version includes in-frame clones alone and lacks a portion of them. The sample has about 280,000 clones, around nine tenths seen once; the top ten hold roughly 2%. The J gene is TRBJ2-1, the V gene TRBV2; 9 bases line up with TRBD1. The sequence was obtained from a woman aged 55-70 years in a cohort exposed to, infected with or recovered from COVID-19 (not recorded which). Source material: PBMCs or T cells enriched from blood (not recorded which). CDR3 region: CASSIGQGNNEQFF. DNA of the CDR3: TGTGCCAGCAGCATCGGACAGGGGAACAATGAGCAGTTCTTC.